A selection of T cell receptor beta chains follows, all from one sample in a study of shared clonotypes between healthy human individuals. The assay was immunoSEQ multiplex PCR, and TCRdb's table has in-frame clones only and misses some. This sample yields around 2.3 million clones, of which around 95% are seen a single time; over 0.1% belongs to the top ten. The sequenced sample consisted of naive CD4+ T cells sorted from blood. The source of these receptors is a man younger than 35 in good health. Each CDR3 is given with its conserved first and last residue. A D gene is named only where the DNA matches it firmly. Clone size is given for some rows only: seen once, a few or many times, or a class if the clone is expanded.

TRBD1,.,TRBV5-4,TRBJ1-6,TGTGCCAGCAGCTTGGTTCAGGGGGCGTTATCGAGGAATTCACCCCTCCACTTT,CASSLVQGALSRNSPLHF
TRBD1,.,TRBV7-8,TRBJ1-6,TGTGCCAGCACCTCGGACAGGGAAAATTCACCCCTCCACTTT,CASTSDRENSPLHF
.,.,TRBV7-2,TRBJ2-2,TGTGCCAGCAGCTTAGAGTTTGTCTGGTTAAAGGCCGGGGAGCTGTTTTTT,CASSLEFVWLKAGELFF
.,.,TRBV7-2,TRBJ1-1,TGTGCCAGCAGCGCCCAGGCCGGGAACACTGAAGCTTTCTTT,CASSAQAGNTEAFF
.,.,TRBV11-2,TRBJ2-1,TGTGCCAGCAGCTTAGGTCTTGGGTACAATGAGCAGTTCTTC,CASSLGLGYNEQFF
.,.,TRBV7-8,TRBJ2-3,TGTGCCAGCAGCTGGGAGCTGCCCCCAGATACGCAGTATTTT,CASSWELPPDTQYF
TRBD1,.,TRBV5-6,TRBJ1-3,TGTGCCAGCAGCTCGACAGGGAACGGAAACACCATATATTTT,CASSSTGNGNTIYF
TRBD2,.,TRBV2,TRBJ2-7,TGTGCCAGCAGTGTGCTACTTTGGGAGGGCGAGCAGTACTTC,CASSVLLWEGEQYF
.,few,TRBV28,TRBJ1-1,TGTGCCAGCAGTTTACGGCAGGCCGAAGCTTTCTTT,CASSLRQAEAFF
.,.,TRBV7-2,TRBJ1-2,TGTGCCAGCAGCTTAGTTGGGAAGAACTATGGCTACACCTTC,CASSLVGKNYGYTF
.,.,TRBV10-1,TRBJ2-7,TGCGCCAGCAGTCCGTCCGGTCAAGGGGCCTACGAGCAGTACTTC,CASSPSGQGAYEQYF
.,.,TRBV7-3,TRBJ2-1,TGTGCCAGCAGCCCGGGCAGCGTCCACAATGAGCAGTTCTTC,CASSPGSVHNEQFF
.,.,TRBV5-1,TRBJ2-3,TGCGCCAGCAGCTTGGAAGGGGGGAACACAGATACGCAGTATTTT,CASSLEGGNTDTQYF
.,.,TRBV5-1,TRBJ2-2,TGCGCCAGCAGCCCACAGGTGGGAGGCACCGGGGAGCTGTTTTTT,CASSPQVGGTGELFF
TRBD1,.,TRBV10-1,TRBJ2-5,TGCGCCAGCAGTGGAGGGGGCGTCGGGGAGACCCAGTACTTC,CASSGGGVGETQYF
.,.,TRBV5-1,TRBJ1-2,TGCGCCAGCAGCCCAGGGACCAGCGGGGATGGCTACACCTTC,CASSPGTSGDGYTF
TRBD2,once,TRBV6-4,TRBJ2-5,TGTGCCAGCAGGTTAGCGGGGGGCCCAGAGACCCAGTACTTC,CASRLAGGPETQYF
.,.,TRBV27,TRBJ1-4,TGTGCCAGCCGAGAAAAACTGTTTTTT,CASREKLFF
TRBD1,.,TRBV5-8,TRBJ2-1,TGTGCCAGCAGCCGCAGGACAGGGGGCGCGAACAATGAGCAGTTCTTC,CASSRRTGGANNEQFF
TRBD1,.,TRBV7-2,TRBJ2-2,TGTGCCAGCAGCTTAGTTGAGGGGGCAGGCGGGGAGCTGTTTTTT,CASSLVEGAGGELFF
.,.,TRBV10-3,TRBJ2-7,TGTGCCATCAGTGAAGGTTCTGGGACCTACGAGCAGTACTTC,CAISEGSGTYEQYF
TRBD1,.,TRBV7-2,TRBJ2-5,TGTGCCAGCAGCTTAGGGGGACAGGGGCAAGAGACCCAGTACTTC,CASSLGGQGQETQYF
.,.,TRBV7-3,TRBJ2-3,TGTGCCAGCAGCTTACAGGCCATAACTAGCACAGATACGCAGTATTTT,CASSLQAITSTDTQYF
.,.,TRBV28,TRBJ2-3,TGTGCCAGCAGTTTAGCGGGGGCCAGCACAGATACGCAGTATTTT,CASSLAGASTDTQYF
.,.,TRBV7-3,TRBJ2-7,TGTGCCAGCAGCCTCTCCCCGGGGCCCTCCTACGAGCAGTACTTC,CASSLSPGPSYEQYF
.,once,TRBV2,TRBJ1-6,TGTGCCAGCCGGGTCGGGGTAGATAATCCACCCCTCCACTTT,CASRVGVDNPPLHF
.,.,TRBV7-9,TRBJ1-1,TGTGCCAGCAGCTTAGTTGATCTTGAAGCTTTCTTT,CASSLVDLEAFF
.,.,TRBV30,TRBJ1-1,TGTGCCTGGAGTCGCGGGGACACTGAAGCTTTCTTT,CAWSRGDTEAFF
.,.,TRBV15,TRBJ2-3,TGTGCCACCAGCAGCGCGGATATCACAGATACGCAGTATTTT,CATSSADITDTQYF
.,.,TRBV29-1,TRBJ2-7,TGCAGCGTGGTGAACTCCTACGAGCAGTACTTC,CSVVNSYEQYF
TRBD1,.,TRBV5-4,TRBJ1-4,TGTGCCAGCAGCCCAGGGGGAGAGGGTGAAAAACTGTTTTTT,CASSPGGEGEKLFF
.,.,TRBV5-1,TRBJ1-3,TGCGCCAGCAGCTTGGACAGGGCCGGAAACACCATATATTTT,CASSLDRAGNTIYF
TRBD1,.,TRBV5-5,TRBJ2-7,TGTGCCAGCAGCTTGGGCGACAGGGGGAACGAGCAGTACTTC,CASSLGDRGNEQYF